This T cell receptor (beta chain) was sequenced for a study of shared clonotypes between healthy human individuals. As for the study in general: In total, the donors were a couple of women and a few men aged 18 to 49. Findings and caveats of the study: Non-shared clonotypes displayed generation probabilities falling below those of clonotypes present in all four donors. Generally, naive subsets (rather than memory subsets) showed larger estimated richness.

This clone was detected once. Its target is not known. The naive CD8 population came from CD45RO-negative cells selected for CCR7, without terminally differentiated effector memory CD45RA+ cells. This CDR3 contains 15 residues. Germline values: CDR1 SGDLS, CDR2 YYNGEE. V gave up 0 bases and J gave up 8 bases; unmatched junction bases: 8. TCRdb's copy holds only in-frame clones and misses some; the assay was immunoSEQ multiplex PCR. The sample yields 2 million or so clones, less than 95% seen once. The sequence was collected from a man between 18 and 35 years old in good health. This chain joins TRBV9 and TRBJ2-1; 7 bases line up with TRBD2. What was sequenced was naive CD8+ T cells sorted from blood. The CDR3 loop is CASSVGTSIFDEQFF. The CDR3 nucleotides read TGTGCCAGCAGCGTAGGGACTAGTATTTTCGATGAGCAGTTCTTC.